The 6 T cell receptor beta chains below come from one sample, sequenced in a study of T cell clones after liver transplantation. The data were produced by immunoSEQ multiplex PCR, yet TCRdb's version contains in-frame clones alone and is incomplete. This sample has approximately 70,000 clones, with roughly 84% found just once. The material was CD4+ T cells from blood, obtained less than 50 months after liver transplant. These receptors came from a human patient who received a liver transplant. The graft donor may have given rise to some T cells.

This chain uses TRBV5-1 with TRBJ1-1; the D gene is possibly TRBD1 (5 bases). CDR1 and CDR2 from the germline V gene are SGHRS and YFSETQ. Between the trimmed V and J ends, which lost 0 bases and 9 bases, there was a span of 12 bases. CDR3 length: 13 residues. CDR3 loop: CASSLDRQSKAFF. The CDR3 DNA reads TGCGCCAGCAGCTTGGATAGACAGTCCAAAGCTTTCTTT.

This chain connects TRBV10-3 to TRBJ2-1; perhaps TRBD2 as D (5 bases). Germline lookup yields CDR1 ENHRY and CDR2 SYGVKD. The CDR3 consists of 13 residues. V lost 4 bases, J lost 10 bases, and 14 bases lay in between. The CDR3 region is CAISGDPRGEQFF. For the CDR3, the DNA is TGTGCCATCAGTGGGGATCCCCGAGGGGAGCAGTTCTTC.

The chain has TRBV5-1 and TRBJ2-3, with 10 bases that match TRBD2. With 4 bases clipped from V and 3 bases from J, the junction kept 11 bases outside the gene matches. This CDR3 spans 17 amino acids. CDR1 and CDR2 from the germline V gene are SGHRS and YFSETQ. The chain's CDR3 is CASSPTLAGARTDTQYF. The CDR3 bases are TGCGCCAGCAGCCCTACTCTAGCGGGAGCCCGGACAGATACGCAGTATTTT.

This clone was picked up a small number of times. The chain links TRBV6-6 to TRBJ1-5, with D maybe TRBD1 (5 bases). The CDR3 runs to 13 residues. Germline V gene lookup returns CDR1 MNHNY and CDR2 SVGAGI (reference sequence). The germline V and J ends were trimmed by 6 bases and 7 bases, with 13 bases remaining between them. CDR3 in amino acids: CASSRDGLQPQHF. In DNA, the CDR3 is TGTGCCAGCAGCAGGGACGGACTCCAGCCCCAGCATTTT.

This sequence joins TRBV18 and TRBJ1-4; D is possibly TRBD1 (5 bases). Trimming took off 3 bases at V and 5 bases at J, with 10 bases between the two ends. Germline CDR1 reads KGHSH; CDR2 reads LQKENI. The CDR3 sequence is 14 residues long. CDR3 region: CASSPGRENEKLFF. The CDR3 DNA sequence: TGTGCCAGCTCACCGGGCAGGGAAAATGAAAAACTGTTTTTT.

CDR3 protein: CASSLQMTSGMASTDTQYF. CDR3 nucleotides: TGTGCCAGCAGCTTACAAATGACTAGCGGGATGGCTAGCACAGATACGCAGTATTTT. The rearrangement uses TRBV5-8 and TRBJ2-3; 11 bases line up with TRBD2. This CDR3 spans 19 amino acids. V was clipped by 2 bases and J by 0 bases; unmatched bases: 11. Germline-derived CDR1 and CDR2 are SGHTS and YDEGEE. Variable domain in full (rest from reference TRBV5-8 and TRBJ2-3): EAGVTQSPTHLIKTRGQQATLRCSPISGHTSVYWYQQALGLGLQFLLWYDEGEERNRGNFPPRFSGRQFPNYSSELNVNALELEDSALYLCASSLQMTSGMASTDTQYFGPGTRLTVL.